The 14 T cell receptor beta chains listed next were all sequenced from one sample in a study of cytomegalovirus exposure and HLA in healthy donors. PCR used 60 Vbeta primers and 13 Jbeta primers. Assay used: immunoSEQ multiplex PCR; TCRdb lists only in-frame clones, some missing. The sample contains approximately 150,000 clones, almost 80% of which appear only once. Sequencing was done on a sample of PBMCs. All receptors derive from a man between 18 and 35 years old in good health and CMV-seropositive.

This chain links TRBV7-9 with TRBJ2-4, with 7 nucleotides matching TRBD1. V lost 5 bases and J lost 10; bases outside the gene matches: 8. This CDR3 spans 13 amino acids. CDR1 and CDR2 from the germline V gene are SEHNR and FQNEAQ (reference sequence). CDR3 amino acids: CASSRYNRGIQYF. CDR3 in DNA: TGTGCCAGCAGCCGCTATAACAGGGGAATTCAGTACTTC.

This clone was picked up one time. The chain uses TRBV5-6 and TRBJ2-1; unclear D gene. The CDR3 runs to 14 residues. The germline V gene encodes CDR1 SGHDT and CDR2 YYEEEE. V lost 0 bases and J 1 base, leaving 5 bases between the germline ends. As DNA, the CDR3 is TGTGCCAGCAGCTTGGGTACTTCCTACAATGAGCAGTTCTTC. Translating it yields CASSLGTSYNEQFF.

The chain carries TRBV6-1 and TRBJ2-2; D is unclear. This CDR3 region has 12 residues. V was trimmed by 6 bases and J by 7 bases, leaving 9 bases between them. CDR1 and CDR2 (germline): MNHNS, SASEGT. The CDR3 region is CASRAYVGELFF. CDR3 sequence (DNA): TGTGCCAGCAGGGCTTACGTCGGGGAGCTGTTTTTT.

V gene TRBV10-1 combines with J gene TRBJ2-1; D is possibly TRBD2 (6 bases). This CDR3 region has 13 residues. V was shortened by 4 bases and J by 10 bases, with 14 bases between the two germline ends. Germline V gene sequence: CDR1 WNHNN, CDR2 SYGVQD (reference sequence). DNA for the CDR3: TGCGCCAGCAGTGGCCCTAGTGGGGGGGAGCAGTTCTTC. The encoded protein is CASSGPSGGEQFF.

CDR3 loop: CASSERGQISNQPQHF. CDR3 bases: TGTGCCAGCAGTGAAAGGGGGCAAATTAGCAATCAGCCCCAGCATTTT. V and J are TRBV6-1 and TRBJ1-5; 7 bases line up with TRBD1. Trimming removed 2 bases from V and 0 bases from J; junction bases left unmatched: 4. The CDR3 consists of 16 residues. Looked up from germline, CDR1 is MNHNS and CDR2 is SASEGT.

The rearrangement uses TRBV9 and TRBJ1-4, with a tentative D call TRBD1 (6 bases). V was clipped by 3 bases and J by 8 bases, with 11 bases between them. Germline loops: CDR1 SGDLS, CDR2 YYNGEE. The CDR3 has 13 residues. This CDR3 is CASSEQGGEKLFF. DNA of the CDR3: TGTGCCAGCAGCGAACAGGGCGGCGAAAAACTGTTTTTT.

This clone was counted once. The genes are TRBV6-5 and TRBJ1-1, with a tentative D call TRBD1 (6 bases). The CDR3 has 14 residues. Germline lookup yields CDR1 MNHEY and CDR2 SVGAGI. V lost 2 bases and J 4 bases, leaving 11 bases between the germline ends. CDR3 in amino acids: CASSYSGGATEAFF. CDR3 nucleotide sequence: TGTGCCAGCAGTTACAGCGGGGGGGCCACTGAAGCTTTCTTT.

This clone was seen a single time. V usage is TRBV6-5 and J usage is TRBJ1-1, with 7 bases that match TRBD1. The CDR3 runs 15 residues. Germline lookup yields CDR1 MNHEY and CDR2 SVGAGI. J gave up 1 base and V 2 bases, and 4 bases lay outside the gene matches. CDR3 nucleotide sequence: TGTGCCAGCAGTTACCGGGACAGATCGAACACTGAAGCTTTCTTT. Translating gives CASSYRDRSNTEAFF.

This sequence joins TRBV5-4 and TRBJ2-7; 7 nucleotides agree with TRBD1. V lost 4 bases and J lost 5; bases outside the gene matches: 6. This CDR3 is built from 13 residues. Germline-derived CDR1 and CDR2 are SGHNT and YYREEE (reference sequence). CDR3 nucleotides: TGTGCCAGCAGCGGGGGACAGCCGCACGAGCAGTACTTC. Protein: CASSGGQPHEQYF.

This chain connects TRBV2 to TRBJ2-2; D is possibly TRBD2 (5 bases). Germline V CDR1 and CDR2: SNHLY, FYNNEI. This CDR3 has 15 residues. Trimming removed 8 bases at V and 1 base at J, with 14 bases between. The CDR3 loop is CASLSYRENTGELFF. CDR3 coding DNA: TGTGCCAGCTTGTCTTACCGGGAGAACACCGGGGAGCTGTTTTTT.

The chain carries TRBV6-5 and TRBJ1-4; maybe TRBD1 (5 bases). The ends were cut back, 4 bases at V and 7 bases at J, with 16 bases in the middle. The CDR3 spans 15 residues. Germline V gene data show CDR1 as MNHEY and CDR2 as SVGAGI. This chain's CDR3 is CASSWGRGRGEKLFF. The CDR3, as DNA: TGTGCCAGCAGTTGGGGAAGGGGAAGGGGTGAAAAACTGTTTTTT.

In the case of this clone: The CDR3 does not close with the conserved phenylalanine or tryptophan, likely indicating a read error. The chain combines TRBV6-1 with TRBJ1-6, with 7 bases aligning to TRBD1. CDR1 and CDR2 from the germline V gene are MNHNS and SASEGT. J gave up 2 bases and V 7 bases, and 5 bases lay outside the gene matches. The CDR3 covers 15 residues. The CDR3 loop is CASTAGTAYNSPLHL. CDR3 in DNA: TGTGCCAGCACTGCGGGGACAGCCTATAATTCACCCCTCCACCTT.

The chain uses TRBV2 and TRBJ1-4; D is perhaps TRBD1 (6 bases). CDR1 SNHLY and CDR2 FYNNEI come from the germline V gene. The V end was cut by 6 bases, the J end by 8 bases, with 19 bases between. The CDR3 runs to 15 residues. CDR3 DNA: TGTGCCAGCAGGGCAAAAGTGACAGGTGAAGAAAAACTGTTTTTT. Protein product: CASRAKVTGEEKLFF.

The chain carries TRBV11-3 and TRBJ1-1; D not certain. With 3 bases removed from V and 1 base from J, the gap between germline ends came to 6 bases. Germline V lookup: CDR1 SGHNT, CDR2 YENEEA. The CDR3 runs to 13 residues. The CDR3 loop is CASSFGRNTEAFF. For the CDR3, the DNA is TGTGCCAGCAGCTTTGGCCGGAACACTGAAGCTTTCTTT.